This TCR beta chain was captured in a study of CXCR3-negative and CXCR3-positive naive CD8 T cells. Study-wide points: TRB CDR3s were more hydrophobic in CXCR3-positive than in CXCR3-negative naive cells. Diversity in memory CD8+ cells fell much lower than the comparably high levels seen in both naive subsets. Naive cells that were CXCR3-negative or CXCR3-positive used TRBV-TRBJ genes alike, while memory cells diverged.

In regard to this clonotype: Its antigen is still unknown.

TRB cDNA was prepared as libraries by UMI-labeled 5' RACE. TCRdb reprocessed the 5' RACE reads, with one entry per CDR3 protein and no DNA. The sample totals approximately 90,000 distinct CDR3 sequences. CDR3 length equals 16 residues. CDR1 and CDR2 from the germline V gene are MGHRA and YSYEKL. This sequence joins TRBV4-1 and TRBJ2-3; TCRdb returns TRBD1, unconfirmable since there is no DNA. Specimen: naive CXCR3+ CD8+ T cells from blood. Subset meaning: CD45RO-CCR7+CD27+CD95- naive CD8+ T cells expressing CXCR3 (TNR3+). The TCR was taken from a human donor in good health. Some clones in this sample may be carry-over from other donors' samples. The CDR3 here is CASSLRAAQFTDTQYF.